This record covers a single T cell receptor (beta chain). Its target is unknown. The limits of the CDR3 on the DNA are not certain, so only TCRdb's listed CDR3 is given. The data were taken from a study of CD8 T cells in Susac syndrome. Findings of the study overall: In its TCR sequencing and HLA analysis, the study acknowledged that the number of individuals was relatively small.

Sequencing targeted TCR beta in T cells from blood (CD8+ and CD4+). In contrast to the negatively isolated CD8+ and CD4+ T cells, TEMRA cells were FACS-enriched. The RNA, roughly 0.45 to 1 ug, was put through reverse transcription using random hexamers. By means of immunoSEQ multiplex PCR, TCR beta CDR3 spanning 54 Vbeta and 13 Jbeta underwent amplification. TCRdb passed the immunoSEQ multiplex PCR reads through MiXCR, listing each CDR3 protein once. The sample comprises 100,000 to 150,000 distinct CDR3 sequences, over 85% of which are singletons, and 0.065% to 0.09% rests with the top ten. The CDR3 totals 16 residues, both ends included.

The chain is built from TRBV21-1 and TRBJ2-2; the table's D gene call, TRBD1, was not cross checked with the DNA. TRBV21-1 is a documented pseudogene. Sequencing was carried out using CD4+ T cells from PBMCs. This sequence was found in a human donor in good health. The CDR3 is CASSTPRAPAPGSCFF.